Included here is one T cell receptor beta chain sequence, with context. This clone was seen a single time. The target of this receptor is not known. Base-call qualities are not available, and no considerably larger clone is one nucleotide away. Collaborating institutions collected whole blood in K2EDTA tubes following their own protocols. For TCRbeta analysis, collaborator samples were shipped as frozen whole blood, as isolated PBMCs, or as DNA extracted from either sample type. TCRbeta CDR3 regions were amplified from genomic DNA using the immunoSEQ Assay, a bias-controlled multiplex PCR. As for the authors' bioinformatics: The number of nucleated cells in each sample was estimated by amplification of reference gene primers within the assay. To quantify the absolute abundance of each unique TCRbeta CDR3 rearrangement, sequence reads were collapsed and filtered. For each sample, productive Simpson clonality was calculated by taking the square root of Simpson's diversity index across productive rearrangements. The table was pulled from immuneACCESS by TCRdb, which kept in-frame rearrangements only. Such tables lose some clones; where checked, under half of the loss comes from unresolved V genes, and the rest has no known cause. V and J calls and clone size are as listed in that table; D and trimming were resolved from the DNA. The sample table records approximately 25,000 clones; approximately 86% of these occur just once. Roughly a sixth of the sample rests with the top ten.

This sample stems from a study of blood T cell repertoires in COVID-19 (dated by TCRdb to 2020 to 2021). Describing the broader study: The collaborator samples originated in the United States, Italy and Spain and spanned the acute and convalescent phases of COVID-19. Subjects who had been exposed to COVID-19, were actively infected with it, or had recovered from it provided the deeply sampled blood TCRbeta repertoires that made up the dataset. The repertoires were released in a freely available public database meant as a resource for research on the immune response to SARS-CoV-2. Samples came from the ongoing ImmuneRACE study (first 160 participants) plus 1,254 subjects from 6 global collaborators. The material from the prospective study consisted of cDNA or gDNA derived from T cells, B-cell-depleted T cells, or PBMCs. Where HLA class I and class II types were available, the types were taken from metadata supplied by the sample provider, not from assay-based typing. A de-identified subject ID, COVID-19 status, age in years and sex were almost always included in the sample metadata.

Germline trimming amounts to 5 bases on V and 0 bases on J, with 6 as the count of junction bases outside the gene matches. Based on the germline V gene, the CDR1 and CDR2 sequences are KGHSH and LQKENI. The CDR3 goes from the cysteine to the phenylalanine over 17 residues. The entry retains the CDR3 DNA only, 51 bases that are in frame from base 1. Overall results and qualifications from the work: The quantity of clinical and demographic metadata differed by source and by participant and was supplied without curation.

The source is a human donor with acute or convalescent COVID-19. The donor label of this sample is uncertain. Here the chain combines TRBV18 and TRBJ2-1; 11 of the junction bases match TRBD2. The material sequenced was peripheral blood. CDR3 sequence: CASSILAGAHSYNEQFF. The DNA reads TGTGCCAGCTCAATACTAGCGGGGGCCCACTCCTACAATGAGCAGTTCTTC. The full variable domain, with segments outside the CDR3 supplied by the reference TRBV18 and TRBJ2-1 proteins, appears as NAGVMQNPRHLVRRRGQEARLRCSPMKGHSHVYWYRQLPEEGLKFMVYLQKENIIDESGMPKERFSAEFPKEGPSILRIQQVVRGDSAAYFCASSILAGAHSYNEQFFGPGTRLTVL.